Below, 32 T cell receptor beta chains from the same sample are listed, as sequenced in a study of Ad26.COV2.S vaccination and SARS-CoV-2 variants (dated by TCRdb to the early 2020s). The treatment or condition label of this sample denotes: over 15 received Ad26.COV2.S at low or high dose, single or two shots; 5 received placebo; per-sample allocation not given. For vaccine and placebo recipients, repertoires were sequenced using samples collected on day 63 after the first injection. Library preparation used the immunoSEQ multiplex PCR assay. In TCRdb, the immuneACCESS table is reduced to in-frame sequences with V and J assigned. These tables do not hold every clone; where another copy was compared, an unresolved V gene accounts for under half, and the others remain unexplained. The sample includes 450,000 to 550,000 clones, with roughly 87% observed a single time. The top ten constitute 1.7% of the sample.

Source: peripheral blood, taken in a trial of Ad26.COV2.S vaccine versus placebo. These receptor sequences come from a person between 18 and 59 years old who received the Ad26.COV2.S COVID-19 vaccine or a placebo.

V and J are TRBV7-2 and TRBJ1-1, with D possibly TRBD1 on 5 matching bases. Germline V CDR1 and CDR2: SGHTA, FQGNSA. CDR3 length equals 17 residues. V lost 3 bases to trimming and J lost 0 bases, with 17 bases between them. The CDR3 reads CASSFNRGPFMNTEAFF. The CDR3 DNA reads as TGTGCCAGCAGCTTTAATAGGGGTCCTTTCATGAACACTGAAGCTTTCTTT.

The chain links TRBV15 to TRBJ1-3; D possibly corresponds to TRBD1 (6 bases). V dropped 0 bases and J dropped 0 bases, with 9 bases sitting between them. The V gene's germline CDR1 is LNHNV and CDR2 YYDKDF (reference sequence). The CDR3 has 16 residues. In DNA form, the CDR3 reads TGTGCCACCAGCAGAGATCCAGGGGTCTCTGGAAACACCATATATTTT. Translated: CATSRDPGVSGNTIYF.

The V and J genes are TRBV5-1 and TRBJ2-7, with TRBD2 matching over 9 bases. Germline values: CDR1 SGHRS, CDR2 YFSETQ. V lost 4 bases to trimming and J lost 6 bases; unmatched junction nucleotides: 17. The CDR3 consists of 17 residues. The CDR3 sequence is CASSPSQSSGRPFEQYF. CDR3 coding DNA: TGCGCCAGCAGCCCCTCCCAAAGCAGCGGGAGGCCTTTCGAGCAGTACTTC.

The J gene is TRBJ1-2, the V gene TRBV10-2; TRBD1 agrees at 8 bases. The V and J ends lost 5 bases and 4 bases, in that order; junction bases with no gene match: 6. Germline V lookup: CDR1 WSHSY, CDR2 SAAADI. The CDR3 contains 14 residues. In DNA, the CDR3 is TGCGCCAGCAGTCCGACAGGGGTGATCTATGGCTACACCTTC. Translation gives CASSPTGVIYGYTF.

The V and J genes are TRBV14 and TRBJ2-2; 7 bases align to TRBD1. J lost 5 bases, V lost 3 bases, and 3 bases had no gene match. The CDR3 is 14 residues long. Germline V gene data show CDR1 as SGHDN and CDR2 as FVKESK. The DNA of the CDR3 is TGTGCCAGCAGCCATACAGGGGAAACCGGGGAGCTGTTTTTT. Translation: CASSHTGETGELFF.

This clone came up a few times. The J gene is TRBJ2-1, the V gene TRBV19, with TRBD2 matching over 12 bases. The germline gives CDR1 LNHDA, CDR2 SQIVND (reference sequence). This CDR3 comprises 15 residues. V dropped 5 bases and J dropped 4; count of bases not matched to a gene: 3. CDR3 DNA: TGTGCCAGTAGTCCCGGGACTAGCGGGTACAATGAGCAGTTCTTC. Translated: CASSPGTSGYNEQFF.

The chain's CDR3 is CASSQAYRGRVNYGYTF. The CDR3 DNA reads TGTGCCAGCAGCCAAGCATACAGGGGGCGAGTTAACTATGGCTACACCTTC. The chain joins TRBV6-2 or TRBV6-3 to TRBJ1-2, with TRBD1 identical over 9 bases. The CDR3 length is 17 residues. Germline trimming cut 6 bases from V and 1 base from J; bases unmatched to any gene: 12. Per the germline V gene, CDR1 is MNHEY and CDR2 is SVGEGT.

V and J are TRBV5-1 and TRBJ2-5; the D is unclear. V lost 5 bases and J lost 1, with 3 bases in between. CDR1 and CDR2 (germline): SGHRS, YFSETQ. CDR3 length equals 11 residues. The DNA for the CDR3 is TGCGCCAGCAGGATCCAAGAGACCCAGTACTTC. Translation gives CASRIQETQYF.

The chain employs TRBV28 and TRBJ2-6, with TRBD2 as a possible D gene (7 bases). This CDR3 contains 16 residues. Per germline, CDR1 MDHEN and CDR2 SYDVKM. Trimming took off 6 bases at V and 3 bases at J, with 15 bases between the two ends. CDR3 nucleotides: TGTGCCAGCAGAAGGGGGGGGCTAGTTGGGGCCAACGTCCTGACTTTC. Translated, it gives CASRRGGLVGANVLTF.

This chain joins TRBV6-5 and TRBJ1-1, with D tentatively TRBD1 (6 bases). Trimming took off 0 bases at V and 10 bases at J, with 12 bases between the two ends. Germline CDR1 and CDR2: MNHEY and SVGAGI. The CDR3 is 13 residues long. The DNA for the CDR3 is TGTGCCAGCAGTTACTCGTACAGGGAGTCAGCTTTCTTT. It encodes CASSYSYRESAFF.

This clone came up once. V and J are TRBV24-1 and TRBJ2-1; 9 bases match TRBD2. The germline V gene has CDR1 KGHDR and CDR2 SFDVKD. The CDR3 has 19 residues. The J segment lost 1 base and the V segment lost 9 bases, leaving 18 bases of the junction unmatched. In DNA, the CDR3 is TGTGCCACCCAACCCTCGAGTAGCGGGAGTGGAAGTTCCTACAATGAGCAGTTCTTC. Amino acid sequence: CATQPSSSGSGSSYNEQFF.

The chain uses TRBV5-4 and TRBJ1-1, with 7 positions matching TRBD1. The V gene's germline CDR1 is SGHNT and CDR2 YYREEE (reference sequence). CDR3 size: 14 residues. The V segment lost 0 bases and the J segment 3 bases; nucleotides outside the gene matches: 2. In DNA, the CDR3 is TGTGCCAGCAGCTTGGGACAGGGACACACTGAAGCTTTCTTT. It translates to CASSLGQGHTEAFF.

The table lists this clone with a few counts. As DNA, the CDR3 is TGTGCCAGCAGTGAGATGAGTGGCTACACCTTC. Translation gives CASSEMSGYTF. V and J are TRBV25-1 and TRBJ1-2; D not resolved. The CDR3 extends over 11 amino acids. Trimming stripped 3 bases from V and 7 bases from J, with 6 bases between. The germline gives CDR1 MGHDK, CDR2 SYGVNS.

V and J are TRBV14 and TRBJ2-7, with 7 bases identical to TRBD1. The J segment lost 2 bases and the V segment lost 6 bases, leaving 4 bases of the junction unmatched. The CDR3 extends over 13 amino acids. In germline, CDR1 is SGHDN, CDR2 FVKESK. CDR3 DNA: TGTGCCAGCAGACGGGACAGTACCTACGAGCAGTACTTC. Protein: CASRRDSTYEQYF. Full variable domain (rest looked up from reference TRBV14 and TRBJ2-7): EAGVTQFPSHSVIEKGQTVTLRCDPISGHDNLYWYRRVMGKEIKFLLHFVKESKQDESGMPNNRFLAERTGGTYSTLKVQPAELEDSGVYFCASRRDSTYEQYFGPGTRLTVT.

The chain employs TRBV18 and TRBJ2-7; 12 bases are a match to TRBD2. The trim removed 6 bases at V and 4 bases at J, leaving 10 bases unmatched. This CDR3 region has 16 residues. Germline V CDR1 and CDR2: KGHSH, LQKENI. CDR3 sequence (DNA): TGTGCCAGCTCCCCAAGGCCCACTAGCGGGGGGTACGAGCAGTACTTC. Translation gives CASSPRPTSGGYEQYF.

This clone was observed a few times. The V call is TRBV29-1, the J call TRBJ2-7; D is undetermined. There are 11 residues in the CDR3. Germline assignment: CDR1 SQVTM and CDR2 ANQGSEA. V shed 3 bases and J shed 9 bases, with 12 bases lying between them. The CDR3 sequence is CSVDNALGQYF. The CDR3 coding sequence is TGCAGCGTTGATAACGCTCTAGGGCAGTACTTC.

The chain combines TRBV29-1 with TRBJ2-7; either TRBD1 or TRBD2 may supply D (6 bases each). Germline V gene lookup returns CDR1 SQVTM and CDR2 ANQGSEA. The CDR3 is made up of 13 amino acids. V shed 4 bases and J shed 7 bases, with 17 bases lying between them. CDR3 nucleotides: TGCAGCGTTGGATTACAGGGAGCGGGTGAGCAGTACTTC. Translated, it gives CSVGLQGAGEQYF.

This rearrangement joins TRBV24-1 to TRBJ2-2; no clear D gene. This CDR3 is 17 amino acids long. The V gene's germline CDR1 is KGHDR and CDR2 SFDVKD. V lost 1 base to trimming and J lost 5 bases, with 16 bases between them. CDR3 DNA: TGTGCCACCAGTGATTTATCCCGCCATCTTCTAACCGGGGAGCTGTTTTTT. As protein: CATSDLSRHLLTGELFF.

This clone was detected only a few times. This sequence joins TRBV6-5 and TRBJ1-1, with a possible D match to TRBD1 (5 bases). V lost 9 bases and J lost 0, with 14 bases in between. CDR1 and CDR2 from the germline V gene are MNHEY and SVGAGI. CDR3 length equals 14 residues. In DNA form, the CDR3 reads TGTGCCAGGGGGTTGAGGGGAATGAACACTGAAGCTTTCTTT. Its translation is CARGLRGMNTEAFF.

The gene calls are TRBV2 and TRBJ2-1; 8 bases line up with TRBD1. Germline V CDR1 and CDR2: SNHLY, FYNNEI. The trim removed 7 bases at V and 3 bases at J, leaving 8 bases unmatched. This CDR3 region has 15 residues. The CDR3: CASTQDRENYNEQFF. The CDR3 DNA follows: TGTGCCAGCACCCAGGACAGGGAGAACTACAATGAGCAGTTCTTC.

The chain recombines TRBV28 with TRBJ2-7; D might be TRBD1 (6 bases). The ends were cut back, 8 bases at V and 0 bases at J, with 11 bases in the middle. The CDR3 is 13 amino acids. CDR1 is MDHEN and CDR2 is SYDVKM in the germline V gene. CDR3 amino acids: CASRRDTSYEQYF. CDR3 bases: TGTGCCAGCCGACGGGACACCTCCTACGAGCAGTACTTC.

This chain links TRBV10-3 with TRBJ1-2; D uncertain. Between the trimmed V and J ends, which lost 6 bases and 6 bases, there was a span of 17 bases. The CDR3 has 14 amino acids. Germline CDR1 reads ENHRY; CDR2 reads SYGVKD. The CDR3 DNA follows: TGTGCCATCAGCCCGCCGGGGAGAACAGATGGCTACACCTTC. This codes for CAISPPGRTDGYTF.

V and J are TRBV6-6 and TRBJ1-3; 7 bases fit TRBD1. The CDR3 is made up of 16 amino acids. The V segment lost 3 bases and the J segment 0 bases; nucleotides outside the gene matches: 5. Per germline, CDR1 MNHNY and CDR2 SVGAGI (reference sequence). The CDR3 sequence: CASSYGTASSGNTIYF. The CDR3 DNA reads as TGTGCCAGCAGTTATGGGACAGCCAGCTCTGGAAACACCATATATTTT.

In nucleotides, the CDR3 is TGTGCCAGCTCACCACCCCCGGGACAGGGAGGTCAGCCCCAGCATTTT. Amino acids: CASSPPPGQGGQPQHF. The chain links TRBV18 to TRBJ1-5; 9 bases match TRBD1. Germline assignment: CDR1 KGHSH and CDR2 LQKENI. The CDR3 extends over 16 amino acids. V trimming: 0 bases; J trimming: 6 bases; junction bases outside the gene matches: 6.

This sequence joins TRBV3-1 (or the pseudogene TRBV3-2) and TRBJ1-1; a weak D match, TRBD1 (6 bases). CDR1 and CDR2 from the germline V gene are LGHDT and YNNKEL (reference sequence). Between the trimmed V and J ends, which lost 4 bases and 2 bases, there was a span of 17 bases. The CDR3 runs to 16 residues. Here the CDR3 reads CASSLRPPGGNTEAFF. In DNA form, the CDR3 reads TGTGCCAGCAGCCTACGCCCCCCGGGGGGCAACACTGAAGCTTTCTTT.

This chain connects TRBV5-4 to TRBJ1-1; D call uncertain. The CDR3 runs 15 residues. CDR1 is SGHNT, CDR2 YYREEE, per germline (reference sequence). Trimming shortened V by 4 bases and J by 0 bases, and 13 bases separated the two germline ends. This chain's CDR3 is CASSLAGLMNTEAFF. The CDR3 bases are TGTGCCAGCAGCCTCGCAGGTCTTATGAACACTGAAGCTTTCTTT.

This clone has only a few counts. The V call is TRBV19, the J call TRBJ2-7; weak D call: TRBD1 (6 bases). This CDR3 region has 14 residues. Trimming took off 3 bases at V and 3 bases at J, with 12 bases between the two ends. Germline V gene sequence: CDR1 LNHDA, CDR2 SQIVND (reference sequence). The CDR3 loop reads CASSMTGSFYEQYF. CDR3 nucleotide sequence: TGTGCCAGTAGTATGACAGGATCCTTCTACGAGCAGTACTTC.

This clone came up once. The V gene is TRBV6-5, the J gene TRBJ2-7; D unclear. The ends were cut back, 0 bases at V and 6 bases at J, with 9 bases in the middle. The CDR3 runs to 13 residues. Germline lookup yields CDR1 MNHEY and CDR2 SVGAGI. CDR3 in DNA: TGTGCCAGCAGTTACTCGTGGGGTGGCGAGCAGTACTTC. It is translated as CASSYSWGGEQYF.

This clone was observed a single time. This chain joins TRBV12-5 and TRBJ1-1; no definite D call. Germline V gene data show CDR1 as LGHNT and CDR2 as FRNRAP. V lost 1 base and J 2 bases, leaving 8 bases between the germline ends. There are 14 residues in the CDR3. The CDR3 DNA follows: TGTGCTAGTGGTTTGGGACAAGGAAACACTGAAGCTTTCTTT. Protein product: CASGLGQGNTEAFF.

The V and J genes are TRBV28 and TRBJ1-5; 7 nucleotides agree with TRBD1. CDR1 MDHEN and CDR2 SYDVKM come from the germline V gene. Trimming cost V 3 bases and J 3 bases; bases outside gene matches: 11. The CDR3 contains 17 residues. The CDR3: CASSFDREEGPNQPQHF. DNA for the CDR3: TGTGCCAGCAGTTTTGACAGGGAAGAGGGCCCCAATCAGCCCCAGCATTTT. The complete variable domain, with remaining parts taken from reference TRBV28 and TRBJ1-5, reads DVKVTQSSRYLVKRTGEKVFLECVQDMDHENMFWYRQDPGLGLRLIYFSYDVKMKEKGDIPEGYSVSREKKERFSLILESASTNQTSMYLCASSFDREEGPNQPQHFGDGTRLSIL.

A single count supports this clone. V is TRBV19 and J is TRBJ2-7, with 8 bases lining up with TRBD1. The length of the CDR3 is 17 residues. The J segment lost 5 bases and the V segment lost 5 bases, leaving 17 bases of the junction unmatched. Germline V gives CDR1 LNHDA, CDR2 SQIVND (reference sequence). CDR3 DNA sequence: TGTGCCAGTAGTGATGACAGGGGACGGGGTTTGGTCGACGAGCAGTACTTC. It translates to CASSDDRGRGLVDEQYF.

The chain combines TRBV9 with TRBJ1-3, with D hard to call. The V end was cut by 6 bases, the J end by 0 bases, with 10 bases between. The germline gives CDR1 SGDLS, CDR2 YYNGEE. The CDR3 length is 14 residues. CDR3 DNA sequence: TGTGCCAGCACCGGACGGAGCTCTGGAAACACCATATATTTT. Its protein is CASTGRSSGNTIYF.